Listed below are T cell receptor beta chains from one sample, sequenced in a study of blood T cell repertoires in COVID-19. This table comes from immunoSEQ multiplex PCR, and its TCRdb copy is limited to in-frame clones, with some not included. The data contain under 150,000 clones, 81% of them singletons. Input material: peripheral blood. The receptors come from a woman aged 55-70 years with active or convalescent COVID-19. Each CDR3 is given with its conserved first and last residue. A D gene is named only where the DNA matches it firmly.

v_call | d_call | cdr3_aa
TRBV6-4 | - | CASSDSDFPLYNEQFF
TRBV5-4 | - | CASSLAGAGETQYF
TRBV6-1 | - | CASSDRRTVRKRGELFF
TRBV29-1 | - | CSASESTGPREQFF
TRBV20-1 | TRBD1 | CSASGQGGNEQFF
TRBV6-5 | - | CASSYSIGDYGYTF
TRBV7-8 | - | CASSLPTRVLSNQPQHF
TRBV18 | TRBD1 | CASSPRDRGNTGELFF
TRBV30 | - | CAWRRPRREANYGYTF
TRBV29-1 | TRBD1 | CSAWGTAIAGTEAFF
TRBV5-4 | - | CASSPGYGYTF
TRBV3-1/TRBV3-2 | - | CASSQDPSLDIAREAFF
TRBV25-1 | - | CASRANGTGSHIQYF
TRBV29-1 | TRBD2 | CSVEGVRLAGGLPSSYEQYF
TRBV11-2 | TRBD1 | CASSIRQGEVNEQFF
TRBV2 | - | CASRDTNSPLHF
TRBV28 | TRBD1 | CASSLLSGRGLTEAFF
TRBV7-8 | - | CASSLAPLGGSGYTF
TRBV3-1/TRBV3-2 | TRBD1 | CASSGGHQGVREKLFF
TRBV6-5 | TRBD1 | CASSTGGVQPQHF
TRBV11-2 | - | CASSLSRGVGSPLHF
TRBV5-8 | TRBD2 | CASRKAGLSYNEQFF
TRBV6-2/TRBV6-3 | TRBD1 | CASSWGIGQGAQETQYF
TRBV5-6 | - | CASSSQDRVFTEAFF
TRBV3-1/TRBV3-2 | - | CASSQLGGAGNTIYF
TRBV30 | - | CAWTGLLQETQYF
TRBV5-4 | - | CASSSLTLATGELFF
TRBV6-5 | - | CASSLTWKSGETQYF
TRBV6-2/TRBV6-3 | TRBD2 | CASSYWEGPPGTDTQYF
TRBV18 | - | CASSTGYYREGAEAFF
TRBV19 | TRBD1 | CASTLSDREGQPQHF
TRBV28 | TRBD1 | CASRGPTGPYEKLFF
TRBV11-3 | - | CASSRFPTDTQYF